This is a list of T cell receptor beta chains from one sample in a study of cytomegalovirus exposure and HLA in healthy donors. The protocol was immunoSEQ multiplex PCR, while the TCRdb copy is restricted to in-frame clones and leaves out a portion. The sample has 150,000 to 200,000 clones; around 81% are singletons. The sample taken for sequencing was PBMCs. These receptors were taken from a woman aged 18-30 years in good health and CMV-seropositive. Both conserved end residues are part of each CDR3. The D gene is left open where the match is weak. Rows give clone size only sometimes, using once, few, many, or a class for an expanded clone.

TRBD1	NA	TRBJ1-6	TRBV28	TGTGCCAGCAGTCCCGTCCCGGGACAGGGTTGGTCTCGAAAGCGGGGTTCACCCCTCCACTTT	CASSPVPGQGWSRKRGSPLHF
TRBD2	few	TRBJ2-1	TRBV5-8	TGTGCCAGCAGCTTATTCAGCGGGGGGGCTACACGGGAGCAGTTCTTC	CASSLFSGGATREQFF
TRBD1	NA	TRBJ2-2	TRBV19	TGTGCCAGTAGTCCACGGGTGGGACAGGCCCGCACCGGGGAGCTGTTTTTT	CASSPRVGQARTGELFF
TRBD1	NA	TRBJ2-7	TRBV29-1	TGCAGCGTTGAAGAGGACAGGGGCACCTACGAGCAGTACTTC	CSVEEDRGTYEQYF
TRBD1	NA	TRBJ1-5	TRBV15	TGTGCCACCAGCAGACGGACAGGGAAGGGTCAGCCCCAGCATTTT	CATSRRTGKGQPQHF
TRBD1	NA	TRBJ2-5	TRBV20-1	TGCAGTGGCGCAGGGGGAGAGACCCAGTACTTC	CSGAGGETQYF
NA	NA	TRBJ1-3	TRBV10-3	TGTGCCATACAACAGGGTACCTCTGGAAACACCATATATTTT	CAIQQGTSGNTIYF
NA	NA	TRBJ1-2	TRBV27	TGTGCCAGCAGTGCCCTCCCCAGGGCGGGGGGCTACACCTTC	CASSALPRAGGYTF
NA	NA	TRBJ1-1	TRBV7-6	TGTGCCAGCAGCTCCGGGTACACTGAAGCTTTCTTT	CASSSGYTEAFF
TRBD2	NA	TRBJ2-3	TRBV11-2	TGTGCCAGCAGCCCCCGCCCGCTAGCGGGGGTAACAGATACGCAGTATTTT	CASSPRPLAGVTDTQYF
NA	NA	TRBJ2-3	TRBV9	TGTGCCAGCAGCCCAAGATCTCCCTACACAGATACGCAGTATTTT	CASSPRSPYTDTQYF
TRBD2	NA	TRBJ2-1	TRBV27	TGTGCCAGCAGGGGGAGCCTAGCGGCCCCCCCCAATGAGCAGTTCTTC	CASRGSLAAPPNEQFF
NA	few	TRBJ1-1	TRBV20-1	TGCAGTGCTAGACAGAACACTGAAGCTTTCTTT	CSARQNTEAFF
NA	NA	TRBJ1-3	TRBV5-3	TGTGCCAGAAGCTTGCTCCTGGGCTGTGGGGGAAACACCATATATTTT	CARSLLLGCGGNTIYF
TRBD1	NA	TRBJ2-7	TRBV6-5	TGTGCCAGCAGTACACAGGGGGCGCAGAACGAGCAGTACTTC	CASSTQGAQNEQYF
TRBD1	NA	TRBJ1-2	TRBV25-1	TGTGCCAGCAGCCAGGGACAGGGAGTTGGTGGCTACACCTTC	CASSQGQGVGGYTF
NA	NA	TRBJ2-5	TRBV4-2	TGTGCCAGCAGCCAAGACTCCCAAGAGACCCAGTACTTC	CASSQDSQETQYF
NA	NA	TRBJ2-1	TRBV18	TGTGCCAGCTCACCTCATCCCCACAATGAGCAGTTCTTC	CASSPHPHNEQFF
TRBD1	few	TRBJ2-3	TRBV5-1	TGCGCCAGCAGCTTGGCCGAGGGGGCCGGCACAGATACGCAGTATTTT	CASSLAEGAGTDTQYF
NA	NA	TRBJ2-7	TRBV5-6	TGTGCCAGCAGCTCAACCTACGAGCAGTACTTC	CASSSTYEQYF